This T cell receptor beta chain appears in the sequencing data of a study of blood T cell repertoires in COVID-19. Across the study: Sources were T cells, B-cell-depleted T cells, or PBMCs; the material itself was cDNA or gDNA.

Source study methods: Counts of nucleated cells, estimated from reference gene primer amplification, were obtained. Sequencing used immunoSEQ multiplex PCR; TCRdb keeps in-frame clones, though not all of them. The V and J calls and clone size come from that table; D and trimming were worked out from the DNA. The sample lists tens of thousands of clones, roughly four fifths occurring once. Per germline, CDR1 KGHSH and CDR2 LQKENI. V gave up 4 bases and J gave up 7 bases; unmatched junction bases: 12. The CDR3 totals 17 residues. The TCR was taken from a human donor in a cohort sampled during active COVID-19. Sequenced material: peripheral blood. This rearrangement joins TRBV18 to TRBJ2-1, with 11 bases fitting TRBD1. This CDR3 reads CASSRKPGQGGSNEQFF. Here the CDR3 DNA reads TGTGCCAGCTCACGAAAACCGGGACAGGGGGGATCTAATGAGCAGTTCTTC. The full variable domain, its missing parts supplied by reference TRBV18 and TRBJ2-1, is NAGVMQNPRHLVRRRGQEARLRCSPMKGHSHVYWYRQLPEEGLKFMVYLQKENIIDESGMPKERFSAEFPKEGPSILRIQQVVRGDSAAYFCASSRKPGQGGSNEQFFGPGTRLTVL.